This T cell receptor beta chain was sequenced during a study of technical replicates of blood from a few donors. Looked up from germline, CDR1 is MGHDK and CDR2 is SYGVNS. With 4 bases clipped from V and 10 bases from J, the junction kept 9 bases outside the gene matches. The length of the CDR3 is 14 residues. Sequencing used immunoSEQ multiplex PCR; TCRdb keeps in-frame clones, though not all of them. The sample lists around 83,000 clones, about 91% occurring once. The source of this sequence is a human donor in good health. Some clones in this sample may be carry-over from other donors' samples. The V call is TRBV25-1, the J call TRBJ2-1; 8 bases align to TRBD2. The sequencing sample was made of T cells isolated from PBMCs. Here the CDR3 reads CASSGSGSGREQFF. CDR3 bases: TGTGCCAGCAGTGGAAGCGGGAGCGGTAGGGAGCAGTTCTTC.